One sample yielded the 12 T cell receptor beta chains listed below, sequenced in a study of blood T cell repertoires in COVID-19. The repertoire was sequenced with immunoSEQ multiplex PCR; TCRdb's copy has only in-frame clones and lacks some. This sample has about 140,000 clones; roughly 80% occur once, and the top ten carry approximately 9%. The specimen sequenced was peripheral blood. Receptors originate from a woman between 45 and 65 years old with active or convalescent COVID-19.

This chain links TRBV4-3 with TRBJ1-1; D may be TRBD1 (5 bases). V gave up 4 bases and J gave up 4 bases, with 16 bases separating them. CDR3 length equals 15 residues. Germline loops: CDR1 LGHNA, CDR2 YSLEER. The CDR3 region has the DNA TGCGCCAGCAGCCGGGTGGAGGGGATGGGCACTGAAGCTTTCTTT. This encodes CASSRVEGMGTEAFF.

This clone appeared a few times. Here the CDR3 reads CASSVGTSGRAAGELFF. The CDR3 coding sequence is TGTGCCAGCAGTGTGGGGACTAGCGGGAGGGCAGCCGGGGAGCTGTTTTTT. This sequence joins TRBV25-1 and TRBJ2-2; 16 bases are a match to TRBD2. The V and J ends lost 4 bases and 6 bases, in that order; junction bases with no gene match: 5. Germline CDR1 MGHDK, CDR2 SYGVNS. CDR3 length: 17 amino acids. Using reference TRBV25-1 and TRBJ2-2 for the parts outside the CDR3, the full variable domain is EADIYQTPRYLVIGTGKKITLECSQTMGHDKMYWYQQDPGMELHLIHYSYGVNSTEKGDLSSESTVSRIRTEHFPLTLESARPSHTSQYLCASSVGTSGRAAGELFFGEGSRLTVL.

This sequence joins TRBV5-6 and TRBJ2-5; 7 bases align to TRBD1. Germline V gives CDR1 SGHDT, CDR2 YYEEEE. The CDR3 runs to 14 residues. The ends lost 4 bases at V and 2 bases at J; junction bases unmatched: 5. The CDR3, as DNA: TGTGCCAGCAGCGGTCCGGGACAGCAAGAGACCCAGTACTTC. This translates into CASSGPGQQETQYF.

This clone has only a few counts. V is TRBV2 and J is TRBJ1-1; TRBD1 aligns across 7 bases. The CDR3 is made up of 15 amino acids. Unmatched junction bases numbered 7, after V lost 1 base and J lost 5 bases. Germline V gene lookup returns CDR1 SNHLY and CDR2 FYNNEI. CDR3 sequence: CASSEEGARWTEAFF. CDR3 DNA: TGTGCCAGCAGTGAAGAGGGGGCGAGGTGGACTGAAGCTTTCTTT.

The rearrangement joins TRBV6-5 to TRBJ1-1; 11 nucleotides agree with TRBD1. Germline values: CDR1 MNHEY, CDR2 SVGAGI. The CDR3 covers 15 residues. The V and J ends lost 7 bases and 2 bases, in that order; junction bases with no gene match: 6. CDR3: CASKGQGGTNTEAFF. In nucleotides, the CDR3 is TGTGCCAGCAAGGGACAGGGGGGTACAAACACTGAAGCTTTCTTT.

This chain connects TRBV19 to TRBJ1-6; tentative D call: TRBD1 (5 bases). Trimming left V 7 bases short and J 0 bases short, with 10 bases between. CDR3 length: 15 amino acids. The germline V gene has CDR1 LNHDA and CDR2 SQIVND (reference sequence). CDR3 DNA sequence: TGTGCCAGTACCGACAGAAACTCCTATAATTCACCCCTCCACTTT. This encodes CASTDRNSYNSPLHF.

The V call is TRBV18, the J call TRBJ1-2; no firm D call. Per the germline V gene, CDR1 is KGHSH and CDR2 is LQKENI. Trimming took 4 bases from V and 0 from J, leaving 12 bases between them. CDR3 length equals 15 residues. The chain's CDR3 is CASSLSQVPNYGYTF. The CDR3 DNA reads TGTGCCAGCTCACTTTCGCAGGTACCTAACTATGGCTACACCTTC.

CDR3: CASSNQGQGGNEQFF. CDR3 in DNA: TGTGCCAGCAGCAATCAGGGACAGGGGGGCAATGAGCAGTTCTTC. V gene TRBV21-1 combines with J gene TRBJ2-1; TRBD1 reflects the table's D call only, with no check against the DNA. TRBV21-1 corresponds to a pseudogene. This CDR3 is 15 amino acids long.

This clone was counted once. This rearrangement joins TRBV5-5 to TRBJ2-5; D is unclear. V dropped 4 bases and J dropped 5 bases, with 18 bases sitting between them. Germline loops: CDR1 SGHKS, CDR2 YYEKEE (reference sequence). CDR3 size: 15 residues. CDR3 protein: CASSLRLGSEETQYF. CDR3 sequence (DNA): TGTGCCAGCAGCCTCAGACTCGGTTCCGAGGAGACCCAGTACTTC. Variable domain in full (rest from reference TRBV5-5 and TRBJ2-5): DAGVTQSPTHLIKTRGQQVTLRCSPISGHKSVSWYQQVLGQGPQFIFQYYEKEERGRGNFPDRFSARQFPNYSSELNVNALLLGDSALYLCASSLRLGSEETQYFGPGTRLLVL.

The rearrangement uses TRBV4-3 and TRBJ2-1, with 12 nucleotides matching TRBD1. CDR3 size: 15 residues. Per germline, CDR1 LGHNA and CDR2 YSLEER. V lost 6 bases, J lost 8 bases, and 8 bases stayed unmatched. CDR3 protein: CASRGDRGRSDEQFF. CDR3 nucleotides: TGCGCCAGCAGGGGGGACAGGGGGCGATCGGATGAGCAGTTCTTC.

This clone has just one count. V usage is TRBV3-1 (or the pseudogene TRBV3-2) and J usage is TRBJ1-1; the D is unclear. Germline loops: CDR1 LGHDT, CDR2 YNNKEL (reference sequence). The CDR3 loop spans 15 amino acids. V gave up 2 bases and J gave up 6 bases, with 16 bases separating them. The CDR3 region has the DNA TGTGCCAGCAGCCAAAAGTATTCGGAGGGCGCTGAAGCTTTCTTT. This encodes CASSQKYSEGAEAFF.

This clone came up many times. The chain recombines TRBV5-6 with TRBJ2-7, with 8 nucleotides matching TRBD2. After removal of 0 bases from V and 0 bases from J, the junction contained 8 bases not matched to a gene. The CDR3 consists of 17 residues. Germline CDR1 SGHDT, CDR2 YYEEEE. The CDR3 loop is CASSLVIAGTSSYEQYF. Here the CDR3 DNA reads TGTGCCAGCAGCTTGGTGATAGCGGGAACTAGCTCCTACGAGCAGTACTTC.